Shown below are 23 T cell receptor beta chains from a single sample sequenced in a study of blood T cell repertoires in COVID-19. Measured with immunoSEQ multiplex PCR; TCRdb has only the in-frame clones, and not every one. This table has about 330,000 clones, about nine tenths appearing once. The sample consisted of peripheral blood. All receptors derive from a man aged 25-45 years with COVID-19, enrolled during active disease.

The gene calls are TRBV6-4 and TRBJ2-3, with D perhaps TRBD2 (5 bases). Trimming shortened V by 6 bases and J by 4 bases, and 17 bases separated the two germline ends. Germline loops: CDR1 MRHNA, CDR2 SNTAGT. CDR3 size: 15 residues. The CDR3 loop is CASSAEDSPADTQYF. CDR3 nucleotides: TGTGCCAGCAGCGCGGAGGACTCACCAGCAGATACGCAGTATTTT.

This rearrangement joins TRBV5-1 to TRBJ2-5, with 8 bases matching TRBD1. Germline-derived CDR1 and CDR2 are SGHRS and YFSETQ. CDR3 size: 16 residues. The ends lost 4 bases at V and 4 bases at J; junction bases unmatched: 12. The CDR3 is CASSRGTGGVRETQYF. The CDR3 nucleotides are TGCGCCAGCAGCCGTGGGACAGGCGGGGTGAGAGAGACCCAGTACTTC.

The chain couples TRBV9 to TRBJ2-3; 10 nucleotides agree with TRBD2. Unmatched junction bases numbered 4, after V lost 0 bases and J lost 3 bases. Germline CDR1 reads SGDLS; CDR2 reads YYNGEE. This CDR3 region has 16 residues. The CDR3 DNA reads TGTGCCAGCAGCGTAGTGCTAGCGGGGGCAACAGATACGCAGTATTTT. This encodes CASSVVLAGATDTQYF.

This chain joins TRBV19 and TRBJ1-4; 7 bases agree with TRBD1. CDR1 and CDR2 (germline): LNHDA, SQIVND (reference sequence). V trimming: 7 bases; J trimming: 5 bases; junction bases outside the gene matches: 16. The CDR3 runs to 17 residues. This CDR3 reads CASTNRATGDSNEKLFF. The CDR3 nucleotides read TGTGCCAGTACCAATCGGGCTACAGGGGATTCAAATGAAAAACTGTTTTTT.

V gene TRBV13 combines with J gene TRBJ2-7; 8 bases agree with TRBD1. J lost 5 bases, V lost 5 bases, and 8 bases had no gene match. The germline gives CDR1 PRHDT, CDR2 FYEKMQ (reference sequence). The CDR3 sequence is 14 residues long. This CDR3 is CASSQAQGVDEQYF. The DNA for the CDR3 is TGTGCCAGCAGCCAGGCACAGGGGGTGGACGAGCAGTACTTC.

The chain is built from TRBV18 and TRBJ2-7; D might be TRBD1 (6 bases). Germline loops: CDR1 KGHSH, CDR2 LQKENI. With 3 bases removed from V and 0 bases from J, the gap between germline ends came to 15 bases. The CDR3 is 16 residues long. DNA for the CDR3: TGTGCCAGCTCACCCAGGGGCTCCACCATCTCCTACGAGCAGTACTTC. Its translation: CASSPRGSTISYEQYF.

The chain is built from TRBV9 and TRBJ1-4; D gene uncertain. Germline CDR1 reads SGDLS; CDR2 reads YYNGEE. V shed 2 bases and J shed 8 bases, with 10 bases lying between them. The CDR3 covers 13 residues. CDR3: CASSVGPLEKLFF. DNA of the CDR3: TGTGCCAGCAGCGTGGGCCCATTAGAAAAACTGTTTTTT. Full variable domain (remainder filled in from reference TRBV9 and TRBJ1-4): DSGVTQTPKHLITATGQRVTLRCSPRSGDLSVYWYQQSLDQGLQFLIQYYNGEERAKGNILERFSAQQFPDLHSELNLSSLELGDSALYFCASSVGPLEKLFFGSGTQLSVL.

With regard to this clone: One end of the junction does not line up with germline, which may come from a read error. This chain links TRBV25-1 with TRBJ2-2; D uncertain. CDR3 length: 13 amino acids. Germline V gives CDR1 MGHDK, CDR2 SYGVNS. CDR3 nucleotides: TGTGCCAGCCGTGACCAGAACACCGGGGAGCTGTTTTTT. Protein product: CASRDQNTGELFF.

The CDR3 region has the DNA TGTGCCAGCAGAATTAGCCATGTTCGCGAGCAGTACTTC. Protein product: CASRISHVREQYF. This sequence joins TRBV12-3 or TRBV12-4 and TRBJ2-7, with D uncertain. V was clipped by 6 bases and J by 6 bases, with 15 bases between them. This CDR3 has 13 amino acids.

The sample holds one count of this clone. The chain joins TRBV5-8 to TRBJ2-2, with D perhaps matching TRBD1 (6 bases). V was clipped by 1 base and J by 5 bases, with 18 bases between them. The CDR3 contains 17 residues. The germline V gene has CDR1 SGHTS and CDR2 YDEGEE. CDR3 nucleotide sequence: TGTGCCAGCAGCTTGTTGGGGGCGCGGAAAACGACCGGGGAGCTGTTTTTT. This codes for CASSLLGARKTTGELFF.

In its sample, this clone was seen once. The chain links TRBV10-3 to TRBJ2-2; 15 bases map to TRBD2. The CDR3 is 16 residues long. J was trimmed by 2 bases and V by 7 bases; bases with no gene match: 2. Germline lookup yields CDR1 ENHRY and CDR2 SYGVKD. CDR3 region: CAIMGLAGGNTGELFF. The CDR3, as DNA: TGTGCCATCATGGGACTAGCGGGAGGAAACACCGGGGAGCTGTTTTTT.

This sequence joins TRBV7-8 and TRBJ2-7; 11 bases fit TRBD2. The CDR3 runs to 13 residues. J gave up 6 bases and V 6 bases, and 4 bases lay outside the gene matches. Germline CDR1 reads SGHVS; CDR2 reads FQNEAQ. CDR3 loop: CASSYGLAGEQYF. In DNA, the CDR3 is TGTGCCAGCAGTTACGGACTAGCGGGCGAGCAGTACTTC.

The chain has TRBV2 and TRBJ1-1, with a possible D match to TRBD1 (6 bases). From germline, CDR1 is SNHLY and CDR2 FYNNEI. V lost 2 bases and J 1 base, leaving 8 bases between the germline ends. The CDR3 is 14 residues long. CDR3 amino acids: CASSENRANTEAFF. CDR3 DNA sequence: TGTGCCAGCAGTGAAAACAGGGCGAACACTGAAGCTTTCTTT.

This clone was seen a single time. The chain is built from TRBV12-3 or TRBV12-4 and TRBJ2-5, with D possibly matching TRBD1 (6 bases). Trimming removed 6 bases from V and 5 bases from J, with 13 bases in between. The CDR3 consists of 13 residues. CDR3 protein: CASRTGIVETQYF. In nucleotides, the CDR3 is TGTGCCAGCAGAACAGGGATTGTGGAGACCCAGTACTTC.

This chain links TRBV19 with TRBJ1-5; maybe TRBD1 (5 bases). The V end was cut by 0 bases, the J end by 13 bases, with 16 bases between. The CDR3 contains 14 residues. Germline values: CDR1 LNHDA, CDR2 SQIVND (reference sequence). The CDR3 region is CASSIDWGQGPQHF. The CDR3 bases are TGTGCCAGTAGTATAGATTGGGGTCAGGGTCCTCAGCATTTT.

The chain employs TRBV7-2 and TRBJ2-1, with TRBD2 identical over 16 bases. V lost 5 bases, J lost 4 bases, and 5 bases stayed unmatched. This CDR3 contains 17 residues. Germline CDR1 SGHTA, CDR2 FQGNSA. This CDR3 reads CASSPRGLAGGYNEQFF. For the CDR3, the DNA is TGTGCCAGCAGCCCCCGGGGACTAGCGGGAGGGTACAATGAGCAGTTCTTC.

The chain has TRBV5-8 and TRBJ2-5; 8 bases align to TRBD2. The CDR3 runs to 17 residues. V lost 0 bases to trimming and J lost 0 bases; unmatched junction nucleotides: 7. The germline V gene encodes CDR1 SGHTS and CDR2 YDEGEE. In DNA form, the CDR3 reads TGTGCCAGCAGCTTGGGACTGACGCGGGGGGACCAAGAGACCCAGTACTTC. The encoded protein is CASSLGLTRGDQETQYF.

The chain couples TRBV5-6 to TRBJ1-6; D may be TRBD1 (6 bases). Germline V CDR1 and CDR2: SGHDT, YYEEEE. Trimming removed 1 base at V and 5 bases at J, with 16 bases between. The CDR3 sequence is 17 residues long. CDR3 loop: CASSLSGWTVDNSPLHF. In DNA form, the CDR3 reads TGTGCCAGCAGCTTGTCTGGCTGGACAGTAGATAATTCACCCCTCCACTTT.

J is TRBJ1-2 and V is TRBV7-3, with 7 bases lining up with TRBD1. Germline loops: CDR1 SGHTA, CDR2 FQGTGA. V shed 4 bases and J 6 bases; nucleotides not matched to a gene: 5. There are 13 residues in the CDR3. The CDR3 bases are TGTGCCAGCAGCTCCTATAGGGGGCATGGCTACACCTTC. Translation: CASSSYRGHGYTF.

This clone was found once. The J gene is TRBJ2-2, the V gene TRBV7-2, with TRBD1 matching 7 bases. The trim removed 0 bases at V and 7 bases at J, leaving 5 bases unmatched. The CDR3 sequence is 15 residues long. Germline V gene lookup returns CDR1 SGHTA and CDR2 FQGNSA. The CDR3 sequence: CASSLAGSGGGELFF. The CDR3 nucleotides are TGTGCCAGCAGCTTAGCGGGGTCAGGGGGCGGGGAGCTGTTTTTT.

CDR3 in amino acids: CASSLGTGPYGYTF. The CDR3 coding sequence is TGTGCCAGCAGCTTAGGGACAGGTCCGTATGGCTACACCTTC. The chain carries TRBV7-9 and TRBJ1-2; the match to TRBD1 covers 7 bases. The CDR3 runs to 14 residues. Germline lookup yields CDR1 SEHNR and CDR2 FQNEAQ (reference sequence). J gave up 5 bases and V 1 base, and 4 bases lay outside the gene matches.

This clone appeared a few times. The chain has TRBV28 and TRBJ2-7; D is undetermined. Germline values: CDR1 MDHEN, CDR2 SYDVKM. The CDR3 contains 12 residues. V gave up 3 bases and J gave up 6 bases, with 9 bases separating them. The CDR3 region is CASSFLSLEQYF. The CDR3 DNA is TGTGCCAGCAGTTTCCTGTCCCTCGAGCAGTACTTC.

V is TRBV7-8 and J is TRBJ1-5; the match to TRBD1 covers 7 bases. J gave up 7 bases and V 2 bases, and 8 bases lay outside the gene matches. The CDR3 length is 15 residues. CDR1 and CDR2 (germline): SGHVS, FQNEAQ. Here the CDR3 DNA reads TGTGCCAGCAGCTTAACTACAGGGGTGGGGCAGCCCCAGCATTTT. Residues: CASSLTTGVGQPQHF.